This T cell receptor (beta chain) emerged from a study of vaccination and CD4 T cells after COVID-19. Overall study: A positive SARS-CoV-2 nasal swab PCR result was recorded for each convalescent patient; roughly 10 were mild and one severe.

As to time point: late sampling 161 to 241 days after vaccination in a few convalescent patients. Findings and limits, study-wide: For convalescent patients, 304 of the 307 vaccine-specific clones analyzed were classified as spike mono-reactive.

V shed 6 bases and J shed 2 bases, with 10 bases lying between them. From germline, CDR1 is SGHTA and CDR2 FQGTGA. CDR3 size: 13 residues. In its sample, this clonotype was seen many times. Its matching antigen is unknown. TCRdb passed the PCR reads through MiXCR, listing each CDR3 protein once. The sample has around 37,000 distinct CDR3 sequences, 35% to 40% seen once; the top ten hold approximately 5%. Sequenced material: CD4+ T cells from blood, taken about 7 months after SARS-CoV-2 vaccination. The chain employs TRBV7-3 and TRBJ2-5, with TRBD2 as a possible D gene (5 bases). This receptor was obtained from a human donor who had recovered from COVID-19. The CDR3 region is CASSLTRQETQYF. CDR3 nucleotides: TGTGCCAGCAGTCTTACTAGACAAGAGACCCAGTACTTC.